This TCR beta chain was sequenced for a study of blood T cell repertoires in COVID-19. TCRdb's table, derived via immunoSEQ multiplex PCR, lists solely in-frame clones and lacks some. The repertoire holds 140,000 to 150,000 clones, roughly 89% seen once, with 2.5% to 3% in the top ten. Losses at the gene ends were 5 bases for V and 11 bases for J; bases not matched to a gene: 9. Looked up from germline, CDR1 is MDHEN and CDR2 is SYDVKM. The CDR3 covers 13 residues. This clonotype originated in a man in his 60s with active or convalescent COVID-19. The material sequenced was peripheral blood. This chain links TRBV28 with TRBJ1-1; TRBD1 matches at 9 bases. CDR3 protein: CASSPDRGGSAFF. CDR3 DNA: TGTGCCAGCAGTCCCGACAGGGGGGGCTCTGCTTTCTTT.